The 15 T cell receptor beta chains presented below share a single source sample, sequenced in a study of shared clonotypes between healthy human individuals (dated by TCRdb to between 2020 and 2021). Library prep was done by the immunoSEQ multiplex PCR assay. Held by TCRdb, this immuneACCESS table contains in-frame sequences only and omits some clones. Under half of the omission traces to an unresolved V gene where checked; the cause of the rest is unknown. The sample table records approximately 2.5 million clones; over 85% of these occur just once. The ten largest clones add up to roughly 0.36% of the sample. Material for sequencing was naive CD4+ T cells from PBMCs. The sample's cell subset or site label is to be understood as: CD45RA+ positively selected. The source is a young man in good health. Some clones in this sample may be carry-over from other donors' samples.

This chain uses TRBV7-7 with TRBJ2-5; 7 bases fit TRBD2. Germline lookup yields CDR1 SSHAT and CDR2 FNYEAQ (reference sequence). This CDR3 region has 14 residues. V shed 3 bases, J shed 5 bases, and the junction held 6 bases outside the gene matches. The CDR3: CASSFGGSSETQYF. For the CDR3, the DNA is TGTGCCAGCAGCTTCGGCGGGAGTTCGGAGACCCAGTACTTC.

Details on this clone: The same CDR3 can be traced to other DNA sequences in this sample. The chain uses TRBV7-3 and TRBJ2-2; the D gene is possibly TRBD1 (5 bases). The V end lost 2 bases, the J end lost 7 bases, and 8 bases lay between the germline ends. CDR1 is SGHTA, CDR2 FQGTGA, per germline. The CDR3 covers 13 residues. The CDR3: CASSLLGVGELFF. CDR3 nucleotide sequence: TGTGCCAGCAGCTTATTAGGGGTCGGGGAGCTGTTTTTT.

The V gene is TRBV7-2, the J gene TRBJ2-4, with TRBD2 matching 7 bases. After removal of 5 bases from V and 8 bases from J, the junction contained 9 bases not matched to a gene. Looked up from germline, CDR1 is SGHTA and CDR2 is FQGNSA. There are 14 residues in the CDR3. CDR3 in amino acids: CASSETWAGDIQYF. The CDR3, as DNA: TGTGCCAGCAGCGAAACGTGGGCGGGAGACATTCAGTACTTC.

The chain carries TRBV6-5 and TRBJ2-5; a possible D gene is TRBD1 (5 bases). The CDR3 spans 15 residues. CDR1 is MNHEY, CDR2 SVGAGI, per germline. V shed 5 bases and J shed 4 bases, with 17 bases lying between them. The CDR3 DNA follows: TGTGCCAGCAGTCAGCAGGGTCCGTGGAGAGAGACCCAGTACTTC. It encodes CASSQQGPWRETQYF.

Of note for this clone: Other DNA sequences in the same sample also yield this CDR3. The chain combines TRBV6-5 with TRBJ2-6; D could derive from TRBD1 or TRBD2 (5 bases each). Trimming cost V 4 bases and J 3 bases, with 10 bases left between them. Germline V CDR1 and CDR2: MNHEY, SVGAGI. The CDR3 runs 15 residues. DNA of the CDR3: TGTGCCAGCAGTTCAAGGGGAGTTGGGGCCAACGTCCTGACTTTC. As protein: CASSSRGVGANVLTF.

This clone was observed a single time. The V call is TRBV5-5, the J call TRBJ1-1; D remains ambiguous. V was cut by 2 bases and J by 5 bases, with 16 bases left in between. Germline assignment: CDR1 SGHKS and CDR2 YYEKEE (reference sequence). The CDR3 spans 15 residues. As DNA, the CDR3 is TGTGCCAGCAGCTTATCCCCCGGGAAATCTACTGAAGCTTTCTTT. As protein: CASSLSPGKSTEAFF.

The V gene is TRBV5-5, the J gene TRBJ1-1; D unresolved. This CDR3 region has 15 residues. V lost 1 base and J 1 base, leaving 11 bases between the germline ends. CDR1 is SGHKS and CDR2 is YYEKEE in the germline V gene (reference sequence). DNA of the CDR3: TGTGCCAGCAGCTTGACCCCCGAGGGGAACACTGAAGCTTTCTTT. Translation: CASSLTPEGNTEAFF.

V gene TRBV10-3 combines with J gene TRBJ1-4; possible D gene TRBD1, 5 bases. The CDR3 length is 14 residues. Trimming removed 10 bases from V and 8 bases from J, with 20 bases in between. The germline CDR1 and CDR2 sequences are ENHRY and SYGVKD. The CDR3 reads CATRPSGMGEKLFF. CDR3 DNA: TGTGCCACCCGGCCTTCAGGGATGGGGGAAAAACTGTTTTTT.

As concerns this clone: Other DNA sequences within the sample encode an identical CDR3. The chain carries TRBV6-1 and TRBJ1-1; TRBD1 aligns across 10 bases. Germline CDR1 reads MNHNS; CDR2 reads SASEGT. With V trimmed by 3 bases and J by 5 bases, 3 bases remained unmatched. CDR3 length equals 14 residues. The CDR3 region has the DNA TGTGCCAGCAGTGAGGGGACAGGGGAGACTGAAGCTTTCTTT. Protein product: CASSEGTGETEAFF.

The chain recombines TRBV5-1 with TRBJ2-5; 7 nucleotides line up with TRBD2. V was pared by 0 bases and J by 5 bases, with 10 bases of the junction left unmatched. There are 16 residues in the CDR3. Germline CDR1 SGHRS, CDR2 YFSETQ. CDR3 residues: CASSLVPSGGWETQYF. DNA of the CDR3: TGCGCCAGCAGCTTGGTCCCTAGCGGAGGTTGGGAGACCCAGTACTTC.

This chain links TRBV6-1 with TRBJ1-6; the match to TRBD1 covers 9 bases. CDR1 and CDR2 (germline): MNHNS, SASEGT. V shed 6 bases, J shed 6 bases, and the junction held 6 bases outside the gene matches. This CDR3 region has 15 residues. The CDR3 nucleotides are TGTGCCAGCAGAACCGGGACAGGGCGTAATTCACCCCTCCACTTT. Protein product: CASRTGTGRNSPLHF.

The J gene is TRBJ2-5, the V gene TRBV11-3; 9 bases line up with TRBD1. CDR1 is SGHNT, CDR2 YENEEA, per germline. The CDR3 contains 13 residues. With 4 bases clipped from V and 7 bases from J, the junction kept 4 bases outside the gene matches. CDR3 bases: TGTGCCAGCAGCTGGGACAGGGACGCGACCCAGTACTTC. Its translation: CASSWDRDATQYF.

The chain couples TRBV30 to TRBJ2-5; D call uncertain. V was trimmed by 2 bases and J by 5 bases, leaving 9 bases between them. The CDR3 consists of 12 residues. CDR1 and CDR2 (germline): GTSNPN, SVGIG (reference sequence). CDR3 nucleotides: TGTGCCTGGAGTAGGAAGTTCGAGACCCAGTACTTC. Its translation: CAWSRKFETQYF. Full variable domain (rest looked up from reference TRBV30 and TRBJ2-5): SQTIHQWPATLVQPVGSPLSLECTVEGTSNPNLYWYRQAAGRGLQLLFYSVGIGQISSEVPQNLSASRPQDRQFILSSKKLLLSDSGFYLCAWSRKFETQYFGPGTRLLVL.

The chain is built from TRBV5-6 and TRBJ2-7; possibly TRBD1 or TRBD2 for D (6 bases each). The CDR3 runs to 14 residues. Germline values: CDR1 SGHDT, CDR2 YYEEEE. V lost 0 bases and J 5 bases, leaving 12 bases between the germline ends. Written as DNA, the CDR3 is TGTGCCAGCAGCTTGGTCAGGGGAGGAGACGAGCAGTACTTC. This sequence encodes CASSLVRGGDEQYF.

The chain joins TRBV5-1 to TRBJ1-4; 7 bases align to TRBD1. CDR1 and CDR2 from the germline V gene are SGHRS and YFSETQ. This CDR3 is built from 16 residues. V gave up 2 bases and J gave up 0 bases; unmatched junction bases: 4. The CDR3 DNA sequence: TGCGCCAGCAGCTTTCAGGGGGAAGCAACTAATGAAAAACTGTTTTTT. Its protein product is CASSFQGEATNEKLFF. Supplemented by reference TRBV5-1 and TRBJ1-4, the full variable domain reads KAGVTQTPRYLIKTRGQQVTLSCSPISGHRSVSWYQQTPGQGLQFLFEYFSETQRNKGNFPGRFSGRQFSNSRSEMNVSTLELGDSALYLCASSFQGEATNEKLFFGSGTQLSVL.